This entry describes one T cell receptor beta chain. Using immunoSEQ multiplex PCR, the repertoire was profiled, and TCRdb retains in-frame clones only, with some absent. The sample holds around 58,000 clones, about 94% seen once. This CDR3 comprises 13 residues. Germline CDR1 reads LGHNA; CDR2 reads YSLEER. Trimming pared 2 bases from V and 3 bases from J, leaving 7 bases between. These data originate in a study of OX40 agonist ivuxolimab in advanced cancers. The sequence was collected from an adult with an advanced solid tumor such as melanoma, head and neck, liver or kidney cancer. V usage is TRBV4-3 and J usage is TRBJ2-5, with unresolved D. The source was CD4+ or CD8+ T cells sorted from blood, collected in a trial of the OX40 agonist ivuxolimab. CDR3 sequence reads: CASSQHSEETQYF. In DNA, the CDR3 is TGCGCCAGCAGCCAACACAGTGAAGAGACCCAGTACTTC.